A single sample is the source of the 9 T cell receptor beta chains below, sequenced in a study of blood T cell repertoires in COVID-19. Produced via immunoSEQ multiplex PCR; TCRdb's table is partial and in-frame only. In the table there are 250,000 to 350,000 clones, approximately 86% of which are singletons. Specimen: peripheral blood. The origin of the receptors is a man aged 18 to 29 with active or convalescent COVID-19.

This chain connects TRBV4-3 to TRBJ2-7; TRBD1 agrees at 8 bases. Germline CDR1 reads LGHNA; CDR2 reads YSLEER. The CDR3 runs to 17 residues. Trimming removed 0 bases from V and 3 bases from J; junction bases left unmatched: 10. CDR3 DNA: TGCGCCAGCAGCCAAGAACAAACCGGGACAGGAGACTACGAGCAGTACTTC. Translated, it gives CASSQEQTGTGDYEQYF.

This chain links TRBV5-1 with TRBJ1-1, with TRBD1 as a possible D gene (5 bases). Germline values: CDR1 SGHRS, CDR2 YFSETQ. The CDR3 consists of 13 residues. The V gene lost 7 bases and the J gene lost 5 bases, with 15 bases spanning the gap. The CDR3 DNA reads TGCGCCAGCCGGCCCGGGGGGGAGACTGAAGCTTTCTTT. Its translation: CASRPGGETEAFF.

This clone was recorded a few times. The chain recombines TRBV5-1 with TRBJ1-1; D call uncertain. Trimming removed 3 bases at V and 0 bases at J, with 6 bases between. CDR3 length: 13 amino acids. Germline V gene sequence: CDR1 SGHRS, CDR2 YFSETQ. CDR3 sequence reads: CASSSTMNTEAFF. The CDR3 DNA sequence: TGCGCCAGCAGCTCTACCATGAACACTGAAGCTTTCTTT.

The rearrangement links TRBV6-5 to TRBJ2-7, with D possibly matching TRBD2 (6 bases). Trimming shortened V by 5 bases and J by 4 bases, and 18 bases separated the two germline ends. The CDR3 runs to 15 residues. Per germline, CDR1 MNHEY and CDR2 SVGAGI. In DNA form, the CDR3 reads TGTGCCAGCAGTCTTTCCGAAGGGAGGTTGTACGAGCAGTACTTC. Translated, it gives CASSLSEGRLYEQYF.

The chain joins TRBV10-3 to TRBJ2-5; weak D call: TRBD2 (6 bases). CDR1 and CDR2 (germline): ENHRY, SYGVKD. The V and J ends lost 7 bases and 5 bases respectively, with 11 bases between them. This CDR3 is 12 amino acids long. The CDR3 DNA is TGTGCCATCACCGGCGGGACGGAGACCCAGTACTTC. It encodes CAITGGTETQYF.

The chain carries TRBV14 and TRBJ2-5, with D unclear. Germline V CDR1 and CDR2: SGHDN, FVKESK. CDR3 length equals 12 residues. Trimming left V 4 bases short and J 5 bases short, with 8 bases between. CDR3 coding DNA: TGTGCCAGCAGCCCAACGCGGGAGACCCAGTACTTC. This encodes CASSPTRETQYF.

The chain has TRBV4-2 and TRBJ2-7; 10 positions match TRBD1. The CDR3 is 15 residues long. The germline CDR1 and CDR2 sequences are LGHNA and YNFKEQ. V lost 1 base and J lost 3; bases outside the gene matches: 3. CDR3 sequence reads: CASSQAGQGHYEQYF. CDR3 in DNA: TGTGCCAGCAGCCAAGCGGGACAGGGGCACTACGAGCAGTACTTC.

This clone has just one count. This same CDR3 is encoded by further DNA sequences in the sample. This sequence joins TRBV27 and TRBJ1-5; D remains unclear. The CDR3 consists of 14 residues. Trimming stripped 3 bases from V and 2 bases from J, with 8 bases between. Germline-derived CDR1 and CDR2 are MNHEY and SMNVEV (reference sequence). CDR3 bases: TGTGCCAGCAGTTTCAGTGGTGGCAATCAGCCCCAGCATTTT. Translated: CASSFSGGNQPQHF.

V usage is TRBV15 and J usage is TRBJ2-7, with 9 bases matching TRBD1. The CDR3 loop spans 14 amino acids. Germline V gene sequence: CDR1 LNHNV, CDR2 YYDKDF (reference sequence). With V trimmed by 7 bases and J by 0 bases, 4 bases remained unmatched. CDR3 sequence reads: CATTGTGNSYEQYF. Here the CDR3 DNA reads TGTGCCACCACCGGGACAGGGAACTCCTACGAGCAGTACTTC. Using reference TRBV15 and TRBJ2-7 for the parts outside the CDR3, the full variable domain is DAMVIQNPRYQVTQFGKPVTLSCSQTLNHNVMYWYQQKSSQAPKLLFHYYDKDFNNEADTPDNFQSRRPNTSFCFLDIRSPGLGDTAMYLCATTGTGNSYEQYFGPGTRLTVT.